One sample yielded the 27 T cell receptor beta chains listed below, sequenced in a study of OX40 agonist ivuxolimab in advanced cancers. Clones were sequenced by immunoSEQ multiplex PCR, and TCRdb holds only the in-frame ones, with some missing. This table holds 30,000 or so clones, about nine tenths found once. The sample here was CD4+ or CD8+ T cells sorted from blood, taken in a trial of the OX40 agonist ivuxolimab. The receptors stem from an adult with an advanced solid tumor such as melanoma, head and neck, liver or kidney cancer.

This clone was detected only once. Different DNA sequences within this sample yield the same CDR3. The V and J genes are TRBV27 and TRBJ1-2; possible D gene TRBD1, 6 bases. CDR3 length equals 14 residues. Germline CDR1 MNHEY, CDR2 SMNVEV (reference sequence). Trimming shortened V by 3 bases and J by 4 bases, and 12 bases separated the two germline ends. CDR3 in DNA: TGTGCCAGCAGTTTCCAGGGGTCGGGCTATGGCTACACCTTC. Its translation: CASSFQGSGYGYTF.

The chain recombines TRBV10-1 with TRBJ2-1, with D unclear. The CDR3 contains 14 residues. The V gene lost 0 bases and the J gene lost 4 bases, with 7 bases spanning the gap. Germline V gene lookup returns CDR1 WNHNN and CDR2 SYGVQD (reference sequence). The CDR3 DNA reads TGCGCCAGCAGTGAGTCGTACAGTTACAATGAGCAGTTCTTC. This encodes CASSESYSYNEQFF.

V usage is TRBV7-2 and J usage is TRBJ2-1, with D possibly TRBD2 on 5 matching bases. This CDR3 is built from 14 residues. Germline CDR1 reads SGHTA; CDR2 reads FQGNSA. The V gene lost 5 bases and the J gene lost 3 bases, with 11 bases spanning the gap. The CDR3 DNA sequence: TGTGCCAGCAGCCCAACTAGTAACTACAATGAGCAGTTCTTC. This gives the protein CASSPTSNYNEQFF. Filled out from reference TRBV7-2 and TRBJ2-1, the complete variable domain reads GAGVSQSPSNKVTEKGKDVELRCDPISGHTALYWYRQSLGQGLEFLIYFQGNSAPDKSGLPSDRFSAERTGGSVSTLTIQRTQQEDSAVYLCASSPTSNYNEQFFGPGTRLTVL.

J is TRBJ2-2 and V is TRBV2, with no clear D. Germline-derived CDR1 and CDR2 are SNHLY and FYNNEI. The V and J ends lost 7 bases and 4 bases respectively, with 13 bases between them. This CDR3 spans 14 amino acids. The CDR3 nucleotides are TGTGCCAGCAAGAAGTGGGTGAGCACCGGGGAGCTGTTTTTT. Amino acid sequence: CASKKWVSTGELFF. The full variable domain, in which reference TRBV2 and TRBJ2-2 provide the parts outside the CDR3, is EPEVTQTPSHQVTQMGQEVILRCVPISNHLYFYWYRQILGQKVEFLVSFYNNEISEKSEIFDDQFSVERPDGSNFTLKIRSTKLEDSAMYFCASKKWVSTGELFFGEGSRLTVL.

The chain couples TRBV27 to TRBJ2-2; D gene uncertain. CDR1 and CDR2 (germline): MNHEY, SMNVEV (reference sequence). Trimming took 5 bases from V and 6 from J, leaving 10 bases between them. The CDR3 extends over 13 amino acids. The CDR3 spells CASSPESPGELFF. CDR3 sequence (DNA): TGTGCCAGCAGTCCCGAGAGCCCCGGGGAGCTGTTTTTT.

V and J are TRBV27 and TRBJ2-5; a possible D gene is TRBD1 (6 bases). The CDR3 has 15 amino acids. Germline V lookup: CDR1 MNHEY, CDR2 SMNVEV (reference sequence). With 2 bases removed from V and 4 bases from J, the gap between germline ends came to 14 bases. The CDR3, as DNA: TGTGCCAGCAGTTTAACGGGGACATGGGGAGAGACCCAGTACTTC. Its translation is CASSLTGTWGETQYF.

The chain joins TRBV6-5 to TRBJ2-7, with D perhaps given as TRBD1 or TRBD2 (5 bases each). The germline V gene has CDR1 MNHEY and CDR2 SVGAGI. CDR3 length: 13 amino acids. V was clipped by 6 bases and J by 3 bases, with 12 bases between them. The CDR3 is CASSINGGYEQYF. The CDR3 bases are TGTGCCAGCAGCATTAATGGGGGCTACGAGCAGTACTTC.

The V and J genes are TRBV5-4 and TRBJ2-7, with D tentatively TRBD1 (5 bases). The CDR3 has 13 residues. V lost 3 bases and J 5 bases, leaving 12 bases between the germline ends. Per the germline V gene, CDR1 is SGHNT and CDR2 is YYREEE (reference sequence). The CDR3 DNA follows: TGTGCCAGCAGCTCACCTAGGGGTAACGAGCAGTACTTC. Residues: CASSSPRGNEQYF.

The chain combines TRBV6-6 with TRBJ1-5; D uncertain. Germline assignment: CDR1 MNHNY and CDR2 SVGAGI (reference sequence). This CDR3 is built from 14 residues. Trimming removed 0 bases from V and 6 bases from J, with 9 bases in between. The CDR3 DNA reads TGTGCCAGCAGTTACTCGAGCCTAAGTCAGCCCCAGCATTTT. This sequence encodes CASSYSSLSQPQHF.

This sequence joins TRBV10-2 and TRBJ2-7; D is perhaps TRBD1 (6 bases). The ends were cut back, 6 bases at V and 6 bases at J, with 12 bases in the middle. The CDR3 runs 12 residues. Germline loops: CDR1 WSHSY, CDR2 SAAADI. The DNA for the CDR3 is TGCGCCAGCAGCCCGCCAGGGGCCGAGCAGTACTTC. Its translation is CASSPPGAEQYF.

With regard to this clone: Within the sample, other DNA sequences also encode this same CDR3. The rearrangement joins TRBV4-1 to TRBJ1-5; TRBD1 is a possible D gene (6 bases). Germline-derived CDR1 and CDR2 are MGHRA and YSYEKL. Trimming took 3 bases from V and 5 from J, leaving 23 bases between them. This CDR3 comprises 18 residues. The CDR3 DNA reads TGCGCCAGCAGCCAGGACAACAGGGAGGGAGGGTATTATCAGCCCCAGCATTTT. Its translation is CASSQDNREGGYYQPQHF.

The chain joins TRBV6-6 to TRBJ2-1; 7 positions match TRBD2. After removal of 4 bases from V and 7 bases from J, the junction contained 4 bases not matched to a gene. The CDR3 is made up of 13 amino acids. Germline CDR1 reads MNHNY; CDR2 reads SVGAGI (reference sequence). The CDR3 region has the DNA TGTGCCAGCAGTTCGGGACTATCGAATGAGCAGTTCTTC. Translating it yields CASSSGLSNEQFF.

The chain links TRBV5-1 to TRBJ2-5; 8 bases map to TRBD2. Trimming cost V 1 base and J 2 bases; bases outside gene matches: 4. CDR1 is SGHRS, CDR2 YFSETQ, per germline. The CDR3 loop spans 15 amino acids. This CDR3 is CASSLTGGNQETQYF. The CDR3 DNA sequence: TGCGCCAGCAGCTTGACGGGAGGGAATCAAGAGACCCAGTACTTC.

This chain links TRBV18 with TRBJ2-3, with no clear D. This CDR3 has 13 amino acids. The ends were cut back, 5 bases at V and 2 bases at J, with 8 bases in the middle. Germline CDR1 reads KGHSH; CDR2 reads LQKENI. CDR3 region: CASSGPNTDTQYF. CDR3 sequence (DNA): TGTGCCAGCTCAGGGCCAAACACAGATACGCAGTATTTT.

The CDR3 DNA sequence: TGTGCCAGCAGTACCGGGTCCCCTTACAATGAGCAGTTCTTC. Translated: CASSTGSPYNEQFF. The chain combines TRBV11-1 with TRBJ2-1; D remains unclear. V was pared by 6 bases and J by 4 bases, with 13 bases between. The CDR3 has 14 residues. From germline, CDR1 is SGHAT and CDR2 FQDESV (reference sequence).

The J gene is TRBJ2-3, the V gene TRBV27; no reliable D call. The CDR3 consists of 12 residues. Trimming took 8 bases from V and 4 from J, leaving 10 bases between them. Germline lookup yields CDR1 MNHEY and CDR2 SMNVEV (reference sequence). Here the CDR3 reads CASLGTADTQYF. The CDR3 region has the DNA TGTGCCAGCCTCGGAACAGCAGATACGCAGTATTTT.

This clone appeared once. The chain combines TRBV5-1 with TRBJ2-2, with D possibly being TRBD2 (6 bases). Trimming removed 4 bases from V and 6 bases from J, with 16 bases in between. CDR3 size: 15 residues. CDR1 is SGHRS, CDR2 YFSETQ, per germline. CDR3 amino acids: CASSRATSLPGELFF. For the CDR3, the DNA is TGCGCCAGCAGCAGGGCGACTAGTCTACCCGGGGAGCTGTTTTTT. Combining the CDR3 with reference TRBV5-1 and TRBJ2-2 gives the whole variable domain KAGVTQTPRYLIKTRGQQVTLSCSPISGHRSVSWYQQTPGQGLQFLFEYFSETQRNKGNFPGRFSGRQFSNSRSEMNVSTLELGDSALYLCASSRATSLPGELFFGEGSRLTVL.

This clone appeared a single time. This rearrangement joins TRBV4-1 to TRBJ2-7; the D is unclear. The V end was cut by 3 bases, the J end by 3 bases, with 9 bases between. Germline CDR1 and CDR2: MGHRA and YSYEKL. This CDR3 is 13 amino acids long. In nucleotides, the CDR3 is TGCGCCAGCAGCCATGGATCCCACTACGAGCAGTACTTC. It is translated as CASSHGSHYEQYF.

The count of this clone is one. The V gene is TRBV4-1, the J gene TRBJ2-3; D ambiguous. The V and J ends lost 3 bases and 6 bases respectively, with 4 bases between them. Germline assignment: CDR1 MGHRA and CDR2 YSYEKL. The CDR3 is 11 amino acids. The CDR3 here is CASSHGDTQYF. CDR3 nucleotide sequence: TGCGCCAGCAGCCACGGTGATACGCAGTATTTT.

This clone was seen only once. The chain employs TRBV5-4 and TRBJ2-7; perhaps TRBD1 as D (6 bases). V dropped 1 base and J dropped 3 bases, with 11 bases sitting between them. From germline, CDR1 is SGHNT and CDR2 YYREEE (reference sequence). The CDR3 has 14 residues. CDR3 sequence reads: CASSLSTGNYEQYF. CDR3 nucleotides: TGTGCCAGCAGCTTGAGTACAGGGAACTACGAGCAGTACTTC.

This chain connects TRBV28 to TRBJ2-2, with 8 bases identical to TRBD1. This CDR3 has 16 amino acids. Losses at the gene ends were 3 bases for V and 5 bases for J; bases not matched to a gene: 8. CDR1 MDHEN and CDR2 SYDVKM come from the germline V gene. CDR3 sequence: CASSFPGQGSTGELFF. CDR3 DNA sequence: TGTGCCAGCAGTTTTCCCGGACAGGGCAGTACCGGGGAGCTGTTTTTT.

The chain joins TRBV7-9 to TRBJ2-5; unclear D gene. The V and J ends lost 1 base and 5 bases respectively, with 8 bases between them. Germline V CDR1 and CDR2: SEHNR, FQNEAQ (reference sequence). The CDR3 spans 13 residues. CDR3 region: CASSLVFWETQYF. The CDR3 nucleotides are TGTGCCAGCAGCTTAGTGTTCTGGGAGACCCAGTACTTC.

This chain uses TRBV28 with TRBJ1-1; D is unresolved. CDR3 size: 14 residues. Germline CDR1 and CDR2: MDHEN and SYDVKM. Trimming pared 6 bases from V and 0 bases from J, leaving 11 bases between. The CDR3 sequence: CASSTPFMNTEAFF. The CDR3 nucleotides are TGTGCCAGCAGCACACCCTTTATGAACACTGAAGCTTTCTTT.

In this sample, this clone turned up once. The chain is built from TRBV28 and TRBJ1-3; TRBD1 agrees at 7 bases. V gave up 6 bases and J gave up 0 bases; unmatched junction bases: 8. Germline-derived CDR1 and CDR2 are MDHEN and SYDVKM. The CDR3 runs 16 residues. For the CDR3, the DNA is TGTGCCAGCAGAACCCAGGACAGGAGCTCTGGAAACACCATATATTTT. This translates into CASRTQDRSSGNTIYF.

CDR3 residues: CASKGPEKDEPQHF. In nucleotides, the CDR3 is TGTGCCAGTAAGGGACCTGAGAAAGATGAGCCCCAGCATTTT. This chain links TRBV19 with TRBJ1-5; TRBD1 might be the D (5 bases). Trimming pared 7 bases from V and 8 bases from J, leaving 18 bases between. Germline CDR1 reads LNHDA; CDR2 reads SQIVND (reference sequence). The CDR3 is 14 residues long.

This clone was detected once. CDR3 bases: TGTGCCAGCAGCGTAGGGGCAGCGGGAGGCCCGAGGGGATACGAGCAGTACTTC. Its translation: CASSVGAAGGPRGYEQYF. The chain couples TRBV9 to TRBJ2-7, with 9 bases lining up with TRBD2. Losses at the gene ends were 0 bases for V and 4 bases for J; bases not matched to a gene: 14. Germline values: CDR1 SGDLS, CDR2 YYNGEE. This CDR3 is 18 amino acids long.

The genes are TRBV5-6 and TRBJ1-1; D is unresolved. The CDR3 covers 15 residues. V dropped 4 bases and J dropped 0 bases, with 13 bases sitting between them. Germline assignment: CDR1 SGHDT and CDR2 YYEEEE. Here the CDR3 reads CASSPTDFLNTEAFF. The CDR3 DNA is TGTGCCAGCAGCCCTACAGACTTTTTGAACACTGAAGCTTTCTTT.